The 2 T cell receptor beta chains below come from one sample, sequenced in a study of technical replicates of blood from several donors. Only in-frame clones appear in the TCRdb table, and some are missing; sequencing was by immunoSEQ multiplex PCR. The sample has under 110,000 clones, roughly 95% seen once. Sequenced material: T cells isolated from PBMCs. Receptors originate from a human donor in good health.

V usage is TRBV7-8 and J usage is TRBJ2-5; tentatively, D is TRBD2 (6 bases). Germline CDR1 is SGHVS and CDR2 is FQNEAQ. The CDR3 loop spans 14 amino acids. The germline V and J ends were trimmed by 5 bases and 4 bases, with 14 bases remaining between them. In DNA, the CDR3 is TGTGCCAGCAGCGGGGACTCGGTCGGAGAGACCCAGTACTTC. Its protein is CASSGDSVGETQYF.

This chain joins TRBV5-1 and TRBJ2-5; D is possibly TRBD1 (6 bases). The V gene's germline CDR1 is SGHRS and CDR2 YFSETQ. Between the trimmed V and J ends, which lost 0 bases and 5 bases, there was a span of 20 bases. CDR3 length equals 17 residues. The CDR3 DNA follows: TGCGCCAGCAGCTTGGGAGCCGGACAGCCCTCGAGGGAGACCCAGTACTTC. Translating it yields CASSLGAGQPSRETQYF.